These 4 T cell receptor beta chains originate from one sample sequenced in a study of OX40 agonist ivuxolimab in advanced cancers. To prepare the library, the immunoSEQ multiplex PCR assay was applied. TCRdb carries this immuneACCESS record with in-frame sequences only. Its versions omit some clonotypes, under half of them owing to an unresolved V gene in the studies checked, with the rest unexplained. The sample profile shows about 83,000 clones; roughly 83% of them were found once. The ten largest clonotypes hold 7.3% of the sample. This specimen was CD4+ or CD8+ T cells sorted from blood, taken in a trial of the OX40 agonist ivuxolimab. The receptors were sampled from an adult with an advanced solid tumor such as melanoma, head and neck, liver or kidney cancer.

The chain uses TRBV28 and TRBJ2-5; 12 bases agree with TRBD1. Germline V CDR1 and CDR2: MDHEN, SYDVKM. This CDR3 has 15 amino acids. The ends lost 4 bases at V and 5 bases at J; junction bases unmatched: 5. CDR3: CASSSGQGARETQYF. Written as DNA, the CDR3 is TGTGCCAGCAGTTCGGGACAGGGGGCTAGGGAGACCCAGTACTTC.

The chain has TRBV19 and TRBJ2-1; possibly TRBD1 for D (5 bases). CDR1 and CDR2 from the germline V gene are LNHDA and SQIVND (reference sequence). CDR3 length: 16 amino acids. Trimming cost V 2 bases and J 0 bases, with 11 bases left between them. The CDR3 loop is CASSIRVRGSYNEQFF. CDR3 DNA: TGTGCCAGTAGTATACGAGTTAGGGGCTCCTACAATGAGCAGTTCTTC.

The V call is TRBV2, the J call TRBJ2-7, with TRBD2 identical over 8 bases. The CDR3 sequence is 14 residues long. The V gene end was trimmed by 10 bases and the J gene end by 6 bases; junction bases not matched to a gene: 14. The germline V gene has CDR1 SNHLY and CDR2 FYNNEI. The CDR3 coding sequence is TGTGCCACCAAGGGCGGGGGGCCCTCTGGCGAGCAGTACTTC. It codes for CATKGGGPSGEQYF.

The chain recombines TRBV7-9 with TRBJ2-5; 8 bases fit TRBD2. CDR1 SEHNR and CDR2 FQNEAQ come from the germline V gene (reference sequence). V shed 3 bases, J shed 3 bases, and the junction held 3 bases outside the gene matches. CDR3 length: 14 residues. The CDR3 loop is CASSFWRGEETQYF. Written as DNA, the CDR3 is TGTGCCAGCAGCTTCTGGCGGGGGGAAGAGACCCAGTACTTC.